Listed here are 16 T cell receptor beta chains from one sample, sequenced in a study of T cell repertoires in cytomegalovirus infection. TCRdb ran MiXCR on the reads and lists one entry per CDR3 protein. The sample consists of approximately 89,000 distinct CDR3 sequences, 29% of them appearing once. Their antigens remain unidentified. Sequenced here: CD8+ T cells from cultured PBMCs, sampled from culture after CMV antigen stimulation. These receptors all stem from a human donor in good health (CMV status not recorded). Some clones in this sample may be carry-over from other donors' samples.

This clonotype came up a few times. The chain employs TRBV9 and TRBJ1-1; maybe TRBD1 (6 bases). CDR1 and CDR2 from the germline V gene are SGDLS and YYNGEE. This CDR3 contains 17 residues. The V end was cut by 3 bases, the J end by 5 bases, with 23 bases between. CDR3 in amino acids: CASSGGRTVLGGTEAFF. In DNA, the CDR3 is TGTGCCAGCAGCGGGGGGAGGACAGTCCTCGGAGGAACTGAAGCTTTCTTT. The full variable domain, rest sourced from reference TRBV9 and TRBJ1-1, is DSGVTQTPKHLITATGQRVTLRCSPRSGDLSVYWYQQSLDQGLQFLIQYYNGEERAKGNILERFSAQQFPDLHSELNLSSLELGDSALYFCASSGGRTVLGGTEAFFGQGTRLTVV.

This clonotype was seen more than once but under ten times. The genes are TRBV2 and TRBJ2-3; maybe TRBD2 (6 bases). Germline CDR1 is SNHLY and CDR2 is FYNNEI. The CDR3 totals 10 residues. The V end was cut by 4 bases, the J end by 10 bases, with 6 bases between. The DNA of the CDR3 is TGTGCCAGCAGTGGGAGGGCGCAGTATTTT. Protein: CASSGRAQYF.

The chain has TRBV7-2 and TRBJ1-2; maybe TRBD1 (6 bases). The ends were cut back, 1 base at V and 4 bases at J, with 13 bases in the middle. The CDR3 has 15 residues. CDR1 SGHTA and CDR2 FQGNSA come from the germline V gene. The CDR3 DNA is TGTGCCAGCAGCTTAGGCAGGGGCGGTATCTATGGCTACACCTTC. The encoded protein is CASSLGRGGIYGYTF.

This clonotype was observed many times. The J gene is TRBJ2-2, the V gene TRBV7-9; D ambiguous. V lost 3 bases and J lost 5, with 16 bases in between. This CDR3 region has 16 residues. Germline V lookup: CDR1 SEHNR, CDR2 FQNEAQ (reference sequence). CDR3 coding DNA: TGTGCCAGCAGCTTCCTCTCTGCTAGTGGTACCGGGGAGCTGTTTTTT. It is translated as CASSFLSASGTGELFF. Looking up the rest from reference TRBV7-9 and TRBJ2-2 gives the full variable domain: DTGVSQNPRHKITKRGQNVTFRCDPISEHNRLYWYRQTLGQGPEFLTYFQNEAQLEKSRLLSDRFSAERPKGSFSTLEIQRTEQGDSAMYLCASSFLSASGTGELFFGEGSRLTVL.

CDR3 DNA: TGTGCCACCAGTGATTTAATAGCGGAGACCCAGTACTTC. Translating gives CATSDLIAETQYF. The chain combines TRBV24-1 with TRBJ2-5, with D possibly being TRBD2 (5 bases). CDR3 size: 13 residues. The V end lost 1 base, the J end lost 5 bases, and 7 bases lay between the germline ends. CDR1 and CDR2 (germline): KGHDR, SFDVKD.

The chain is built from TRBV6-5 and TRBJ2-7; 9 bases map to TRBD1. The CDR3 has 14 residues. Germline V CDR1 and CDR2: MNHEY, SVGAGI. Trimming took 6 bases from V and 5 from J; bases not matched to a gene: 8. The CDR3: CASSPGTGTDEQYF. CDR3 nucleotide sequence: TGTGCCAGCAGCCCCGGGACAGGGACCGACGAGCAGTACTTC.

This sequence joins TRBV10-3 and TRBJ2-7; D assignment may be TRBD1 or TRBD2 (6 bases each). Germline V lookup: CDR1 ENHRY, CDR2 SYGVKD. The ends were cut back, 0 bases at V and 4 bases at J, with 28 bases in the middle. This CDR3 has 20 residues. The CDR3 sequence: CAISESDSITTIGGKYEQYF. The CDR3 bases are TGTGCCATCAGTGAGTCGGACAGTATCACCACTATCGGCGGGAAATACGAGCAGTACTTC.

This chain uses TRBV7-6 with TRBJ1-1; D is unresolved. The V gene's germline CDR1 is SGHVS and CDR2 FNYEAQ. There are 13 residues in the CDR3. The V and J ends lost 5 bases and 0 bases respectively, with 7 bases between them. The CDR3 sequence is CASSDSLNTEAFF. The CDR3 DNA is TGTGCCAGCAGCGACTCACTGAACACTGAAGCTTTCTTT.

This clonotype was picked up many times. The V gene is TRBV5-1, the J gene TRBJ1-1, with D maybe TRBD1 (6 bases). The CDR3 consists of 13 residues. Germline CDR1 SGHRS, CDR2 YFSETQ. V was clipped by 3 bases and J by 4 bases, with 10 bases between them. The CDR3: CASSYSRGTEAFF. For the CDR3, the DNA is TGCGCCAGCAGCTATAGCAGGGGCACTGAAGCTTTCTTT. Based on the CDR3 plus reference TRBV5-1 and TRBJ1-1, the full variable domain is KAGVTQTPRYLIKTRGQQVTLSCSPISGHRSVSWYQQTPGQGLQFLFEYFSETQRNKGNFPGRFSGRQFSNSRSEMNVSTLELGDSALYLCASSYSRGTEAFFGQGTRLTVV.

This clonotype was recorded at least ten times. The rearrangement joins TRBV6-5 to TRBJ2-3; the D call may be TRBD1 or TRBD2 (5 bases each). In germline, CDR1 is MNHEY, CDR2 SVGAGI. The CDR3 runs to 17 residues. Trimming removed 8 bases from V and 2 bases from J, with 23 bases in between. CDR3 sequence (DNA): TGTGCCAGCGGCCCTAGCTGGGGGAGTCTTAACACAGATACGCAGTATTTT. Its translation: CASGPSWGSLNTDTQYF.

This clonotype was seen a handful of times. V usage is TRBV19 and J usage is TRBJ2-7; D unresolved. Trimming cost V 4 bases and J 6 bases, with 10 bases left between them. This CDR3 is built from 12 residues. Germline CDR1 is LNHDA and CDR2 is SQIVND (reference sequence). This CDR3 reads CASSKGFGEQYF. The CDR3 DNA is TGTGCCAGTAGTAAGGGTTTCGGCGAGCAGTACTTC.

In its sample, this clonotype was seen once. This sequence joins TRBV7-4 and TRBJ1-2; no definite D call. Trimming removed 5 bases from V and 7 bases from J, with 23 bases in between. The CDR3 spans 16 residues. Germline CDR1 reads SGHVT; CDR2 reads SQSDAQ. Here the CDR3 DNA reads TGTGCCAGCAGCCCGGCCTCCGGGCTAGAGCCGGGTGGCTACACCTTC. Protein product: CASSPASGLEPGGYTF.

This clonotype has ten or more counts. This chain uses TRBV9 with TRBJ2-7, with D possibly matching TRBD1 (6 bases). Germline V gene data show CDR1 as SGDLS and CDR2 as YYNGEE. The CDR3 has 15 residues. Trimming took off 4 bases at V and 2 bases at J, with 16 bases between the two ends. The CDR3 sequence is CASSLGGAATYEQYF. The CDR3 bases are TGTGCCAGCAGCCTTGGGGGCGCAGCTACCTACGAGCAGTACTTC.

V and J are TRBV7-6 and TRBJ1-1; D is perhaps TRBD1 (6 bases). This CDR3 is built from 14 residues. V lost 3 bases and J 1 base, leaving 9 bases between the germline ends. The V gene's germline CDR1 is SGHVS and CDR2 FNYEAQ. CDR3 sequence reads: CASSFLTGNTEAFF. The CDR3 bases are TGTGCCAGCAGCTTCTTGACAGGGAACACTGAAGCTTTCTTT.

The J gene is TRBJ1-1, the V gene TRBV12-3 or TRBV12-4; D unclear. The CDR3 is 15 amino acids. Trimming stripped 3 bases from V and 2 bases from J, with 13 bases between. The CDR3: CASSFAAGINTEAFF. The CDR3 coding sequence is TGTGCCAGCAGTTTTGCGGCCGGAATTAACACTGAAGCTTTCTTT.

This chain connects TRBV7-8 to TRBJ2-1, with 8 bases fitting TRBD2. Germline CDR1 and CDR2: SGHVS and FQNEAQ. The CDR3 sequence is 19 residues long. Unmatched junction bases numbered 13, after V lost 3 bases and J lost 0 bases. CDR3 in amino acids: CASSFVGGERGNSYNEQFF. CDR3 DNA sequence: TGTGCCAGCAGCTTTGTGGGGGGGGAGCGGGGGAACTCCTACAATGAGCAGTTCTTC.